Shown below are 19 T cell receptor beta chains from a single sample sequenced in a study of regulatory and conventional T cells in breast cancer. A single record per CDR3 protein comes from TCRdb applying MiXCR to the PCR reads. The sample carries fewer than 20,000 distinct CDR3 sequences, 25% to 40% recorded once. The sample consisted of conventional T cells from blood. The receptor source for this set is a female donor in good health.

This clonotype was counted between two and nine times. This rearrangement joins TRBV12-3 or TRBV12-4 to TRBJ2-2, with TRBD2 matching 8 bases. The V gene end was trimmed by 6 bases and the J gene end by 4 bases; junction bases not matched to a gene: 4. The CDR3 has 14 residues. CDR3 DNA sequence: TGTGCCAGCAGCGGGAGGGACTTCACCGGGGAGCTGTTTTTT. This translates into CASSGRDFTGELFF.

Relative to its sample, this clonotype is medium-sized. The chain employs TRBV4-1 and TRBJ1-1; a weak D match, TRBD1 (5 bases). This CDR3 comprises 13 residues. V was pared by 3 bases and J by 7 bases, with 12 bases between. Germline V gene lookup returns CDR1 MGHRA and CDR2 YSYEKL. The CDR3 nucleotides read TGCGCCAGCAGCCAGGGAATTACAGGTGAAGCTTTCTTT. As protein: CASSQGITGEAFF.

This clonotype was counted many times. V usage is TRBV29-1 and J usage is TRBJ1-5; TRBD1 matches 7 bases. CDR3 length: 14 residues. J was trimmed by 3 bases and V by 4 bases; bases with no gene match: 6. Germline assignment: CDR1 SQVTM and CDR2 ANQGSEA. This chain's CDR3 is CSVVGTDNNQPQHF. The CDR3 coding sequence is TGCAGCGTTGTGGGGACAGATAACAATCAGCCCCAGCATTTT.

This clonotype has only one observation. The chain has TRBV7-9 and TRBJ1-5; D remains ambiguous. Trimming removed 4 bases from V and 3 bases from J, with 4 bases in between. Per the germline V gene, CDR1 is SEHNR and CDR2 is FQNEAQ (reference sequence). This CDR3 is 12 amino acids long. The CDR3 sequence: CASSSNNQPQHF. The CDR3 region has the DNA TGTGCCAGCAGCTCAAACAATCAGCCCCAGCATTTT.

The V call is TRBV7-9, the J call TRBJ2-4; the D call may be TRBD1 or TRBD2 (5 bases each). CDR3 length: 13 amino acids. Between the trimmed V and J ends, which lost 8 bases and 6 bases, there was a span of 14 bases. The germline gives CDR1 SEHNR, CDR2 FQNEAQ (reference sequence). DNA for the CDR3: TGTGCCAGCTCCATGTTCGGGGCAAACATTCAGTACTTC. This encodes CASSMFGANIQYF.

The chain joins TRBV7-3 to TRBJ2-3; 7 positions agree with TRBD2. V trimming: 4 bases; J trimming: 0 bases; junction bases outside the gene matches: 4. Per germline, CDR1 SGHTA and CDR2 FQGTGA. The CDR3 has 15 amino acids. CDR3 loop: CASSWGGGSTDTQYF. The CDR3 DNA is TGTGCCAGCAGCTGGGGCGGGGGAAGCACAGATACGCAGTATTTT.

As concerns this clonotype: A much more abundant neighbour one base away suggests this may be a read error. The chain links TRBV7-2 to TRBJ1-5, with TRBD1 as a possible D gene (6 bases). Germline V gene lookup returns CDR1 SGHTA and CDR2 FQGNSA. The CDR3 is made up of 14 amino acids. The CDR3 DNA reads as TGTGCCAACAGCCCCCAGGGGAGCAATCAGCCCCAGCATTTT. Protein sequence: CANSPQGSNQPQHF.

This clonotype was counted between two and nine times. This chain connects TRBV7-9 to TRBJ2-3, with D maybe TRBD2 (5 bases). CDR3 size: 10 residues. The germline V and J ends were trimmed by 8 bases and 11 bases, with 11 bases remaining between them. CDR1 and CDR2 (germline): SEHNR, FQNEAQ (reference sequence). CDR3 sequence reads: CASSDGGQYF. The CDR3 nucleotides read TGTGCCAGCTCGGACGGAGGGCAGTATTTT. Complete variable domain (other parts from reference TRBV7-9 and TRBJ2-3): DTGVSQNPRHKITKRGQNVTFRCDPISEHNRLYWYRQTLGQGPEFLTYFQNEAQLEKSRLLSDRFSAERPKGSFSTLEIQRTEQGDSAMYLCASSDGGQYFGPGTRLTVL.

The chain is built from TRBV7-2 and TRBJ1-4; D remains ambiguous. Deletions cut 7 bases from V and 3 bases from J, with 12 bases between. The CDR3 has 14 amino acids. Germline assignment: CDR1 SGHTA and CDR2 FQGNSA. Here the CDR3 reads CASTPGAANEKLFF. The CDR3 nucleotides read TGTGCCAGCACTCCAGGCGCTGCTAATGAAAAACTGTTTTTT.

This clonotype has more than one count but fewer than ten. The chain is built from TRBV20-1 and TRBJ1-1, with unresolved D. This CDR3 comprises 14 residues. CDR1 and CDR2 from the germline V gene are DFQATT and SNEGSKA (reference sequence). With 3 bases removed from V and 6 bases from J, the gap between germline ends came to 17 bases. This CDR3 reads CSASPSGPYSEAFF. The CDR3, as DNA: TGCAGTGCTAGCCCCTCTGGTCCGTACTCTGAAGCTTTCTTT.

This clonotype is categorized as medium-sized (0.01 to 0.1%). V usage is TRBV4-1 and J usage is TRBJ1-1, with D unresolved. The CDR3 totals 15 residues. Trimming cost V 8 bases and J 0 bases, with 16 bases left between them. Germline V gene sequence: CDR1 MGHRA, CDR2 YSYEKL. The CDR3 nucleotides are TGCGCCAGCCACCCCACCCAGAAAATGAACACTGAAGCTTTCTTT. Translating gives CASHPTQKMNTEAFF.

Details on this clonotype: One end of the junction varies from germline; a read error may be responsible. In DNA, the CDR3 is TGCAGCTTTGAATCAGACTCTGGAAACACCATATATTTT. This encodes CSFESDSGNTIYF. The chain uses TRBV29-1 and TRBJ1-3; D gene ambiguous. The V gene's germline CDR1 is SQVTM and CDR2 ANQGSEA. The length of the CDR3 is 13 residues.

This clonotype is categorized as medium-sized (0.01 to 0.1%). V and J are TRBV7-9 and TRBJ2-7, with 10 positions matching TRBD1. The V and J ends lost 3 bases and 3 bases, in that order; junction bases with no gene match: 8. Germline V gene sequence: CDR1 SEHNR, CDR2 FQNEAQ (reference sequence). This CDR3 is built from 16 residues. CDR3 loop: CASSFEEGQGNYEQYF. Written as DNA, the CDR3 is TGTGCCAGCAGCTTTGAGGAGGGACAGGGGAACTACGAGCAGTACTTC.

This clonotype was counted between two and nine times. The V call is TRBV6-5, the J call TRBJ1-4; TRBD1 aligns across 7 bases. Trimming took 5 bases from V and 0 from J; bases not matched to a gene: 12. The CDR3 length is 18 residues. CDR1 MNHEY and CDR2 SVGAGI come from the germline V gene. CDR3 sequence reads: CASSTTGDSSATNEKLFF. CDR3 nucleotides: TGTGCCAGCAGTACCACCGGGGACAGTTCTGCAACTAATGAAAAACTGTTTTTT.

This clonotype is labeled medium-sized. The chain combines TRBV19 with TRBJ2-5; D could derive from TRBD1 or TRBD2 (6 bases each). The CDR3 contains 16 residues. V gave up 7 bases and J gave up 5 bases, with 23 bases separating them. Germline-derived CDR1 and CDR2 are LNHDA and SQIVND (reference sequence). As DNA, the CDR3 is TGTGCCAGTACCTCGGGGGCCTCGACTGGCTGGGAGACCCAGTACTTC. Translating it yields CASTSGASTGWETQYF.

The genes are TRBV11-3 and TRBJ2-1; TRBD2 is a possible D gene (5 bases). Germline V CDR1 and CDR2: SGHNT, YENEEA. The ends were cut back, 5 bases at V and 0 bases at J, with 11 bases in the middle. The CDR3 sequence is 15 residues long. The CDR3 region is CASSQTRGSYNEQFF. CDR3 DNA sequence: TGTGCCAGCAGCCAAACCCGGGGCTCCTACAATGAGCAGTTCTTC.

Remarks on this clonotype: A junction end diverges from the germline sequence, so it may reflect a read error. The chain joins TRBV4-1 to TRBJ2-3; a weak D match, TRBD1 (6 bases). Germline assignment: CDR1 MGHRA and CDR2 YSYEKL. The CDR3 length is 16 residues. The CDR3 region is CASGQPDSASTDTQYF. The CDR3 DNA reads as TGCGCCAGCGGCCAGCCGGACAGTGCTAGCACAGATACGCAGTATTTT.

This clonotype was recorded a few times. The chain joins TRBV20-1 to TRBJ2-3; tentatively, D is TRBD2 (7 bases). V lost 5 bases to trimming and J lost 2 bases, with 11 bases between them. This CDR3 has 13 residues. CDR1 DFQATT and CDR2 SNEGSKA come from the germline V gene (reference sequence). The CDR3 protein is CSAEGGDTDTQYF. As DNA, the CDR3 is TGCAGTGCTGAGGGGGGGGACACAGATACGCAGTATTTT.

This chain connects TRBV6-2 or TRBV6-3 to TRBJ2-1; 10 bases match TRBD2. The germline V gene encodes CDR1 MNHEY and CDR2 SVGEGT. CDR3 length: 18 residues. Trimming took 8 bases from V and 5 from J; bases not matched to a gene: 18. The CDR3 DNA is TGTGCCAGCGGTAGCGGGGGGCCATACCCACAGGGGGACAATGAGCAGTTCTTC. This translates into CASGSGGPYPQGDNEQFF.